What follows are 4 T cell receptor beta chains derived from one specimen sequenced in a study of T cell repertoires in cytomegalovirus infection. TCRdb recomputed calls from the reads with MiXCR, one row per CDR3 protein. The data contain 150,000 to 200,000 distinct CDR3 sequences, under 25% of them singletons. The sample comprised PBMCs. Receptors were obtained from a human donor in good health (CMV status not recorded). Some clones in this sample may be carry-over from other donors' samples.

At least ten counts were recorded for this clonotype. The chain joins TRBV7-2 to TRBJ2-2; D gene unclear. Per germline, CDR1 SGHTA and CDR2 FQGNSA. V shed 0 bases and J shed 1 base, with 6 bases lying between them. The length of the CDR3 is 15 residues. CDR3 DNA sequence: TGTGCCAGCAGCTTAGCGGGTCTGAACACCGGGGAGCTGTTTTTT. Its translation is CASSLAGLNTGELFF.

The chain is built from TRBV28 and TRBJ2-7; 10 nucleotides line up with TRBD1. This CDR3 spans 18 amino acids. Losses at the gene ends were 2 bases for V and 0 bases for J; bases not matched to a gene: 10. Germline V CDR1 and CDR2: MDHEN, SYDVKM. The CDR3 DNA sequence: TGTGCCAGCAGTTTACGGACAGGGGGTTTTTACCCCTCCTACGAGCAGTACTTC. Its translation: CASSLRTGGFYPSYEQYF.

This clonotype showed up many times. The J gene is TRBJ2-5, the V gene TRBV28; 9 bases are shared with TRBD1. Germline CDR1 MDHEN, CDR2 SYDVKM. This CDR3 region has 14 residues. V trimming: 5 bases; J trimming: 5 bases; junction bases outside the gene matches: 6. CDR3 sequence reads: CASSNRGPIETQYF. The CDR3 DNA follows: TGTGCCAGCAGTAACAGGGGGCCTATTGAGACCCAGTACTTC. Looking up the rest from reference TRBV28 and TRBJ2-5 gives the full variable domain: DVKVTQSSRYLVKRTGEKVFLECVQDMDHENMFWYRQDPGLGLRLIYFSYDVKMKEKGDIPEGYSVSREKKERFSLILESASTNQTSMYLCASSNRGPIETQYFGPGTRLLVL.

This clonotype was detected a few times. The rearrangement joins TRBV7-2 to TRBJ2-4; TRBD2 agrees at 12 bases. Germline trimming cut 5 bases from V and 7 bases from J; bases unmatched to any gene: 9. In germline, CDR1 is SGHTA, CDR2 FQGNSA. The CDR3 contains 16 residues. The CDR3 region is CASSPSTSGSRNIQYF. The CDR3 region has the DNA TGTGCCAGCAGCCCATCGACTAGCGGGAGTAGGAACATTCAGTACTTC.